This entry lists 25 T cell receptor beta chains sequenced from one sample in a study of cytomegalovirus exposure and HLA in healthy donors. PCR primers comprised 60 Vbeta and 13 Jbeta primers. TCRdb's table, derived via immunoSEQ multiplex PCR, lists solely in-frame clones and lacks some. The sample yields about 190,000 clones, 80% seen once. Material for sequencing was PBMCs. Source of these receptors: a man in his forties in good health and CMV-seropositive.

The genes are TRBV21-1 and TRBJ1-3. TRBV21-1 is a documented pseudogene. This CDR3 is 16 amino acids long. The CDR3, as DNA: TGTGCCCCCTGGGGGGGGCCGCCTATATGGGGAAACACCATATATTTT. This sequence encodes CAPWGGPPIWGNTIYF.

This chain uses TRBV7-9 with TRBJ2-7; D ambiguous. Germline V lookup: CDR1 SEHNR, CDR2 FQNEAQ (reference sequence). The V and J ends lost 2 bases and 0 bases respectively, with 8 bases between them. This CDR3 spans 14 amino acids. This chain's CDR3 is CASSLLGRSYEQYF. The DNA for the CDR3 is TGTGCCAGCAGCTTACTCGGTCGCTCCTACGAGCAGTACTTC.

This rearrangement joins TRBV27 to TRBJ2-5; TRBD2 matches 8 bases. V lost 5 bases to trimming and J lost 5 bases; unmatched junction nucleotides: 4. The CDR3 runs 13 residues. CDR1 is MNHEY and CDR2 is SMNVEV in the germline V gene (reference sequence). The CDR3 reads CASSPTSVETQYF. The CDR3 DNA follows: TGTGCCAGCAGTCCGACTAGCGTTGAGACCCAGTACTTC.

This sequence joins TRBV10-1 and TRBJ2-1, with 11 bases identical to TRBD2. After removal of 4 bases from V and 9 bases from J, the junction contained 8 bases not matched to a gene. CDR1 and CDR2 (germline): WNHNN, SYGVQD (reference sequence). The length of the CDR3 is 15 residues. CDR3 amino acids: CASSVGSGGALEQFF. The DNA of the CDR3 is TGCGCCAGCAGTGTGGGTAGCGGGGGGGCTCTTGAGCAGTTCTTC.

V usage is TRBV19 and J usage is TRBJ1-2; the match to TRBD1 covers 12 bases. The CDR3 is 15 amino acids. V lost 6 bases and J lost 4; bases outside the gene matches: 6. CDR1 LNHDA and CDR2 SQIVND come from the germline V gene (reference sequence). DNA of the CDR3: TGTGCCAGTAGCCTGGCGGGACAGGGGGCCTATGGCTACACCTTC. Encoded protein: CASSLAGQGAYGYTF.

The chain couples TRBV27 to TRBJ2-7; D may be TRBD2 (6 bases). The CDR3 runs 13 residues. Looked up from germline, CDR1 is MNHEY and CDR2 is SMNVEV (reference sequence). V shed 6 bases and J shed 0 bases, with 9 bases lying between them. The CDR3 spells CASRRDGSYEQYF. The CDR3, as DNA: TGTGCCAGCAGGCGGGACGGCTCCTACGAGCAGTACTTC.

This clone was found once. The chain uses TRBV10-1 and TRBJ2-7, with a tentative D call TRBD2 (6 bases). V was pared by 9 bases and J by 3 bases, with 21 bases between. CDR3 size: 15 residues. CDR1 and CDR2 from the germline V gene are WNHNN and SYGVQD (reference sequence). In DNA form, the CDR3 reads TGCGCCAGGGAGGTTCGCGGGGCGGCTCACTACGAGCAGTACTTC. This encodes CAREVRGAAHYEQYF.

Comment on this clone: At one end the junction does not follow the germline gene, possibly because of a read error. The V and J genes are TRBV30 and TRBJ2-3; TRBD2 matches 13 bases. The germline V gene has CDR1 GTSNPN and CDR2 SVGIG (reference sequence). CDR3 length equals 13 residues. The CDR3 is CAWSLGLAGALDF. For the CDR3, the DNA is TGTGCCTGGAGTCTAGGACTAGCGGGGGCGCTCGATTTT.

The chain joins TRBV5-1 to TRBJ1-5, with 9 nucleotides matching TRBD1. Germline V CDR1 and CDR2: SGHRS, YFSETQ. The CDR3 covers 15 residues. With 7 bases clipped from V and 6 bases from J, the junction kept 11 bases outside the gene matches. The CDR3 DNA sequence: TGCGCCAGCTCTAATACAGGGGGCGTCGGTCAGCCCCAGCATTTT. This gives the protein CASSNTGGVGQPQHF.

A few counts support this clone. The chain employs TRBV7-9 and TRBJ1-5; D not resolved. Germline CDR1 and CDR2: SEHNR and FQNEAQ (reference sequence). The CDR3 length is 11 residues. Trimming took off 8 bases at V and 7 bases at J, with 9 bases between the two ends. This CDR3 reads CASGLRQPQHF. Here the CDR3 DNA reads TGTGCCAGCGGGCTTCGGCAGCCCCAGCATTTT.

The V call is TRBV19, the J call TRBJ1-2; a weak D match, TRBD1 (5 bases). The CDR3 loop spans 15 amino acids. CDR1 LNHDA and CDR2 SQIVND come from the germline V gene (reference sequence). V was shortened by 4 bases and J by 0 bases, with 12 bases between the two germline ends. DNA for the CDR3: TGTGCCAGTAGTACCAGGGCCTCTCCTAACTATGGCTACACCTTC. It translates to CASSTRASPNYGYTF. Looking up the rest from reference TRBV19 and TRBJ1-2 gives the full variable domain: DGGITQSPKYLFRKEGQNVTLSCEQNLNHDAMYWYRQDPGQGLRLIYYSQIVNDFQKGDIAEGYSVSREKKESFPLTVTSAQKNPTAFYLCASSTRASPNYGYTFGSGTRLTVV.

A few counts support this clone. A junction end diverges from the germline sequence, so it may reflect a read error. The V gene is TRBV7-9, the J gene TRBJ1-1; D remains unclear. The germline gives CDR1 SEHNR, CDR2 FQNEAQ (reference sequence). The CDR3 is 12 amino acids. The CDR3 loop is CSSSLVLTEAFF. The CDR3 DNA reads TGTTCCAGCAGCTTAGTTCTCACTGAAGCTTTCTTT. The full variable domain, with the rest looked up from reference TRBV7-9 and TRBJ1-1, is DTGVSQNPRHKITKRGQNVTFRCDPISEHNRLYWYRQTLGQGPEFLTYFQNEAQLEKSRLLSDRFSAERPKGSFSTLEIQRTEQGDSAMYLCSSSLVLTEAFFGQGTRLTVV.

The chain joins TRBV19 to TRBJ2-1; 9 bases agree with TRBD1. Per the germline V gene, CDR1 is LNHDA and CDR2 is SQIVND (reference sequence). The CDR3 length is 16 residues. V gave up 1 base and J gave up 4 bases; unmatched junction bases: 5. The DNA of the CDR3 is TGTGCCAGTAGTATAGTGGACAGGGGCCGATACAATGAGCAGTTCTTC. As protein: CASSIVDRGRYNEQFF.

The chain joins TRBV19 to TRBJ1-3, with 7 positions matching TRBD1. This CDR3 region has 14 residues. The germline CDR1 and CDR2 sequences are LNHDA and SQIVND (reference sequence). V was clipped by 3 bases and J by 2 bases; unmatched bases: 1. The CDR3 DNA is TGTGCCAGTAGTATCGGACAGGCTGGAAACACCATATATTTT. Its translation: CASSIGQAGNTIYF.

This clone was seen a handful of times. This chain connects TRBV9 to TRBJ2-3; D possibly corresponds to TRBD2 (6 bases). The V and J ends lost 7 bases and 6 bases respectively, with 12 bases between them. In germline, CDR1 is SGDLS, CDR2 YYNGEE. The CDR3 consists of 12 residues. The CDR3 DNA sequence: TGTGCCAGCGGGACTTCCCACGATACGCAGTATTTT. Its protein product is CASGTSHDTQYF.

This chain joins TRBV21-1 and TRBJ2-5; the table assigns TRBD1, which was not confirmed against the DNA. TRBV21-1 is marked as a pseudogene. The CDR3 has 17 amino acids. CDR3 sequence (DNA): TGTGCCAGCAGCAAAACATGGGACAGGACCAAAGAAGAGACCCAGTACTTC. This codes for CASSKTWDRTKEETQYF.

This chain joins TRBV30 and TRBJ2-7, with TRBD1 matching 7 bases. CDR3 length: 12 amino acids. With 6 bases clipped from V and 2 bases from J, the junction kept 4 bases outside the gene matches. The germline CDR1 and CDR2 sequences are GTSNPN and SVGIG (reference sequence). Here the CDR3 DNA reads TGTGCCTGCCAGACAGGGACCTACGAGCAGTACTTC. It encodes CACQTGTYEQYF.

DNA of the CDR3: TGTGCCAGCAGTGGGACTAGCGGGGGGGCCGTTGGCACAGATACGCAGTATTTT. Protein: CASSGTSGGAVGTDTQYF. The V call is TRBV6-1, the J call TRBJ2-3; 15 nucleotides align to TRBD2. The ends lost 4 bases at V and 1 base at J; junction bases unmatched: 6. The CDR3 has 18 amino acids. Per germline, CDR1 MNHNS and CDR2 SASEGT.

This clone was seen a handful of times. This chain uses TRBV28 with TRBJ2-2, with 7 bases that match TRBD1. The junction had 9 bases not matched to a gene; V was cut back by 5 bases and J by 9 bases. CDR1 and CDR2 (germline): MDHEN, SYDVKM. The CDR3 runs to 14 residues. The CDR3 spells CASSRDSLGWELFF. The CDR3 nucleotides read TGTGCCAGCAGTCGGGACAGTCTGGGGTGGGAGCTGTTTTTT.

The genes are TRBV5-6 and TRBJ2-1, with a possible D match to TRBD1 (5 bases). The CDR3 runs 14 residues. Trimming removed 4 bases at V and 9 bases at J, with 17 bases between. Germline loops: CDR1 SGHDT, CDR2 YYEEEE. CDR3 in DNA: TGTGCCAGCAGCCTCGACCAGGGCAGGACTGAGCAGTTCTTC. Its translation is CASSLDQGRTEQFF.

The chain uses TRBV7-9 and TRBJ2-7; no firm D call. The V end was cut by 5 bases, the J end by 0 bases, with 17 bases between. Per the germline V gene, CDR1 is SEHNR and CDR2 is FQNEAQ (reference sequence). The CDR3 is 16 amino acids. This chain's CDR3 is CASSPTSSVHSYEQYF. The CDR3 coding sequence is TGTGCCAGCAGCCCTACCTCGTCCGTGCACTCCTACGAGCAGTACTTC.

This rearrangement joins TRBV7-2 to TRBJ1-4; unclear D gene. CDR3 size: 14 residues. Between the trimmed V and J ends, which lost 2 bases and 0 bases, there was a span of 4 bases. Per the germline V gene, CDR1 is SGHTA and CDR2 is FQGNSA. CDR3 in amino acids: CASSLLATNEKLFF. CDR3 in DNA: TGTGCCAGCAGCTTACTTGCAACTAATGAAAAACTGTTTTTT.

The chain is built from TRBV21-1 and TRBJ1-3; TRBD1 reflects the table's D call only, with no check against the DNA. TRBV21-1 is marked as a pseudogene. The CDR3 contains 15 residues. CDR3 sequence (DNA): TGTGCCAGCAGCCCATCCTCAGGGTCAGTTGACACCATATATTTT. It yields the protein CASSPSSGSVDTIYF.

This chain joins TRBV7-3 and TRBJ1-1; 9 nucleotides agree with TRBD1. The CDR3 totals 15 residues. CDR1 is SGHTA and CDR2 is FQGTGA in the germline V gene. Trimming cost V 4 bases and J 4 bases; bases outside gene matches: 7. CDR3 in amino acids: CASSSSPGQGTEAFF. CDR3 coding DNA: TGTGCCAGCAGCTCATCTCCGGGACAGGGCACTGAAGCTTTCTTT.

The chain has TRBV27 and TRBJ1-5, with D maybe TRBD1 (5 bases). The CDR3 extends over 14 amino acids. Germline CDR1 is MNHEY and CDR2 is SMNVEV (reference sequence). With 2 bases removed from V and 7 bases from J, the gap between germline ends came to 12 bases. CDR3 sequence (DNA): TGTGCCAGCAGTTTAGCGGGGCCCCACCAGCCCCAGCATTTT. Translating gives CASSLAGPHQPQHF.